The entry below gives a single T cell receptor beta chain sequence along with its context. What it binds is unknown. V gave up 1 base and J gave up 5 bases, with 12 bases separating them. Looked up from germline, CDR1 is GTSNPN and CDR2 is SVGIG (reference sequence). The CDR3 has 15 amino acids. The data were obtained in a study of cytomegalovirus exposure and HLA in healthy donors. On the study more broadly: T cells numbering around 180 million yielded some 110 million unique TCR beta sequences in an earlier analysis. Points from the study as a whole: A later analysis by the authors found several of the most significant clusters apparently linked to common viral pathogens. Through in vitro validation, a few CMV-associated chains were shown to be specific for CMV antigens.

The PCR used 60 Vbeta and 13 Jbeta primers. TCRdb's table, derived via immunoSEQ multiplex PCR, lists solely in-frame clones and lacks some. Counted here are more than 85,000 clones, over 70% occurring once; the ten biggest clones make up about 2.1%. The receptor's source is a boy aged 5-17 years in good health and CMV-seronegative. Sample: PBMCs. The chain carries TRBV30 and TRBJ1-6; D is uncertain. The CDR3, as DNA: TGTGCCTGGAGTGCTACAATGGGAGATAATTCACCCCTCCACTTT. Translation: CAWSATMGDNSPLHF.